These 15 T cell receptor beta chains were sequenced from one sample in a study of human T cells and chemical hapten exposure. TCRdb ran MiXCR on the RACE reads and lists one entry per CDR3 protein. The repertoire has 300,000 to 400,000 distinct CDR3 sequences, 6% to 8.5% of them found once; the top ten carry more than 7%. Time point denoted: patch test 1, 2 weeks after DPC sensitization. Regarding treatment: therapeutic diphenylcyclopropenone sensitization with weekly scalp DPC. The sample here was whole blood, taken in connection with sensitization to the hapten diphenylcyclopropenone (DPC). The receptors stem from a woman aged 18 to 35 with alopecia areata. Some clones in this sample may be carry-over from other donors' samples.

The sample holds many counts of this clonotype. The chain combines TRBV9 with TRBJ2-1; 8 nucleotides agree with TRBD1. The CDR3 runs 12 residues. Per the germline V gene, CDR1 is SGDLS and CDR2 is YYNGEE. Losses at the gene ends were 2 bases for V and 9 bases for J; bases not matched to a gene: 1. CDR3 sequence reads: CASSVTGGEQFF. CDR3 sequence (DNA): TGTGCCAGCAGCGTTACAGGGGGTGAGCAGTTCTTC. Variable domain in full (rest from reference TRBV9 and TRBJ2-1): DSGVTQTPKHLITATGQRVTLRCSPRSGDLSVYWYQQSLDQGLQFLIQYYNGEERAKGNILERFSAQQFPDLHSELNLSSLELGDSALYFCASSVTGGEQFFGPGTRLTVL.

This chain joins TRBV20-1 and TRBJ2-3; TRBD2 matches 14 bases. This CDR3 is 15 amino acids long. Looked up from germline, CDR1 is DFQATT and CDR2 is SNEGSKA (reference sequence). Trimming at V came to 6 bases and at J to 2 bases, leaving 4 bases not matched to a gene. CDR3 loop: CSAGTSGGDTDTQYF. In DNA form, the CDR3 reads TGCAGTGCAGGGACTAGCGGGGGCGACACAGATACGCAGTATTTT.

This clonotype was detected many times. V and J are TRBV6-5 and TRBJ2-7; either TRBD1 or TRBD2 may fit D (5 bases each). The CDR3 has 12 residues. V was cut by 2 bases and J by 9 bases, with 11 bases left in between. Germline-derived CDR1 and CDR2 are MNHEY and SVGAGI. The CDR3 reads CASSYGQGVQYF. In DNA, the CDR3 is TGTGCCAGCAGTTACGGGCAGGGAGTGCAGTACTTC.

The chain employs TRBV12-3 or TRBV12-4 and TRBJ2-7; D unresolved. The CDR3 is made up of 13 amino acids. Trimming cost V 5 bases and J 3 bases, with 11 bases left between them. CDR3 DNA sequence: TGTGCCAGCAGTATCGGACCCCTCTACGAGCAGTACTTC. Translating gives CASSIGPLYEQYF.

This clonotype occurred many times. The DNA of the CDR3 is TGTGCCAGCAGTTACGGCGGGGTAGATAATCAGCCCCAGCATTTT. This encodes CASSYGGVDNQPQHF. The rearrangement uses TRBV6-2 or TRBV6-3 and TRBJ1-5; D gene unclear. The CDR3 loop spans 15 amino acids. Germline CDR1 reads MNHEY; CDR2 reads SVGEGT. The V end lost 2 bases, the J end lost 4 bases, and 12 bases lay between the germline ends.

This clonotype was observed many times. V usage is TRBV4-3 and J usage is TRBJ2-4; TRBD1 or TRBD2 may be the D gene (5 bases each). Germline V gene lookup returns CDR1 LGHNA and CDR2 YSLEER. The V gene lost 0 bases and the J gene lost 2 bases, with 14 bases spanning the gap. The CDR3 totals 17 residues. In DNA, the CDR3 is TGCGCCAGCAGCCAAGATCCTGGGGGATTGACCAAAAACATTCAGTACTTC. The encoded protein is CASSQDPGGLTKNIQYF.

CDR3 residues: CASSYSRGTSSYEQYF. Written as DNA, the CDR3 is TGTGCCAGCAGTTACTCGAGAGGGACTAGCTCCTACGAGCAGTACTTC. The chain carries TRBV6-2 or TRBV6-3 and TRBJ2-7, with 8 bases matching TRBD2. The CDR3 length is 16 residues. J was trimmed by 0 bases and V by 0 bases; bases with no gene match: 4. Germline CDR1 and CDR2: MNHEY and SVGEGT.

This clonotype occurred many times. This chain connects TRBV12-3 or TRBV12-4 to TRBJ1-1; D is possibly TRBD1 (5 bases). Trimming took off 7 bases at V and 4 bases at J, with 13 bases between the two ends. The CDR3 spans 13 residues. The CDR3 DNA is TGTGCCAGCACCCACCAAAGGGGCACTGAAGCTTTCTTT. Translating it yields CASTHQRGTEAFF.

The chain is built from TRBV12-3 or TRBV12-4 and TRBJ2-7; 10 bases fit TRBD1. The CDR3 runs 14 residues. J gave up 6 bases and V 7 bases, and 9 bases lay outside the gene matches. CDR3 sequence reads: CASIPGQGYREQYF. CDR3 sequence (DNA): TGTGCCAGCATCCCGGGACAGGGGTATCGCGAGCAGTACTTC.

The chain recombines TRBV24-1 with TRBJ2-3; 8 bases agree with TRBD2. Germline-derived CDR1 and CDR2 are KGHDR and SFDVKD. The CDR3 extends over 18 amino acids. J gave up 2 bases and V 4 bases, and 13 bases lay outside the gene matches. The CDR3 reads CATSDRRTGGGSTDTQYF. The CDR3 coding sequence is TGTGCCACCAGTGACCGCCGTACTGGCGGGGGGTCCACAGATACGCAGTATTTT.

The sample holds many counts of this clonotype. The chain joins TRBV11-2 to TRBJ2-1; 9 bases match TRBD1. The ends lost 1 base at V and 1 base at J; junction bases unmatched: 11. The length of the CDR3 is 19 residues. Germline V gene data show CDR1 as SGHAT and CDR2 as FQNNGV. CDR3: CASSLAGTGRKTSYNEQFF. Here the CDR3 DNA reads TGTGCCAGCAGCTTAGCTGGGACAGGGCGGAAGACGTCCTACAATGAGCAGTTCTTC.

In its sample, this clonotype was seen many times. Written as DNA, the CDR3 is TGTGCCAGCAGAGGAGTGGTAGAAAAGCTGGCCAAAAACATTCAGTACTTC. This encodes CASRGVVEKLAKNIQYF. The chain couples TRBV7-3 to TRBJ2-4; D not certain. Trimming pared 6 bases from V and 1 base from J, leaving 19 bases between. Germline values: CDR1 SGHTA, CDR2 FQGTGA. The CDR3 consists of 17 residues.

Here the CDR3 reads CASTIRDRDTGELFF. The CDR3 DNA is TGTGCCAGCACCATAAGGGACAGGGACACCGGGGAGCTGTTTTTT. The rearrangement joins TRBV12-3 or TRBV12-4 to TRBJ2-2; 9 nucleotides match TRBD1. The CDR3 length is 15 residues. Trimming took 7 bases from V and 3 from J; bases not matched to a gene: 6.

This clonotype was found a few times. The chain links TRBV12-3 or TRBV12-4 to TRBJ1-4, with 7 bases fitting TRBD1. The ends lost 6 bases at V and 7 bases at J; junction bases unmatched: 11. This CDR3 comprises 15 residues. The CDR3 region has the DNA TGTGCCAGCAGCCTATACAGGGGCGGTGGTGAAAAACTGTTTTTT. It translates to CASSLYRGGGEKLFF.

The sample holds a few counts of this clonotype. This chain links TRBV4-2 with TRBJ1-4, with D uncertain. Trimming took 4 bases from V and 14 from J, leaving 23 bases between them. The CDR3 is 15 amino acids. Germline-derived CDR1 and CDR2 are LGHNA and YNFKEQ. CDR3 in DNA: TGTGCCAGCAGCCTTATGGACCAGGAAACTATAGGGCTGTTTTTT. Its protein product is CASSLMDQETIGLFF.